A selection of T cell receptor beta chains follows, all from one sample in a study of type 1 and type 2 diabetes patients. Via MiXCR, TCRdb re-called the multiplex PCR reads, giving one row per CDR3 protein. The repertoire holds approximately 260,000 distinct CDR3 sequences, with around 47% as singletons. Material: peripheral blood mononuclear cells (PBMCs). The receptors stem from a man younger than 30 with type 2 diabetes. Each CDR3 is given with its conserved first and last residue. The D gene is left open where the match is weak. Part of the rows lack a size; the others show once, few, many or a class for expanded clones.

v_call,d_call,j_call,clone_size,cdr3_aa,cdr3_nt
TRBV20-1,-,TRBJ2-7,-,CSALTGESYEQYF,TGCAGTGCCCTGACAGGCGAATCCTACGAGCAGTACTTC
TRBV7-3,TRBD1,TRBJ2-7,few,CASSPRTGGESSYEQYF,TGCGCCAGCAGCCCTCGGACAGGGGGCGAAAGCTCCTACGAGCAGTACTTC
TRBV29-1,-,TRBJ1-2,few,CSVGQSSFGYTF,TGCAGCGTTGGACAGTCTAGTTTTGGCTACACCTTC
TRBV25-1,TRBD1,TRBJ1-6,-,CASSDDRGPSPLHF,TGTGCCAGCAGTGATGACAGGGGGCCTTCACCCCTCCACTTT
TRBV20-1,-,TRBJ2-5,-,CSARRGAIQETQYF,TGCAGTGCTAGACGGGGGGCAATCCAAGAGACCCAGTACTTC
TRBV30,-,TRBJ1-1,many,CAWLRVNTEAFF,TGTGCCTGGCTGCGGGTGAACACTGAAGCTTTCTTT
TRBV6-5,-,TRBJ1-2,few,CASSYSGTVKIYTF,TGTGCCAGCAGTTACTCGGGGACCGTAAAGATCTACACCTTC
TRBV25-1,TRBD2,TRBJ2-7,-,CASSAGTSGREQYF,TGTGCCAGCAGCGCCGGGACTAGCGGGAGAGAGCAGTACTTC
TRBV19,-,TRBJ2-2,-,CASKIGNTGELFF,TGTGCCAGTAAGATCGGGAACACCGGGGAGCTGTTTTTT
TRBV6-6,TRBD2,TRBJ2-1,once,CASRSGGAVNEQFF,TGTGCCAGCCGTAGCGGGGGGGCCGTTAATGAGCAGTTCTTC
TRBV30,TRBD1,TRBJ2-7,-,CAWSKEGQGDSYEQYF,TGTGCCTGGAGTAAAGAGGGACAGGGGGACTCCTACGAGCAGTACTTC
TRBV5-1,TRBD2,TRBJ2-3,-,CASSRLVPGGATDTQYF,TGTGCCAGCAGCCGTTTAGTTCCCGGGGGGGCCACAGATACGCAGTATTTT
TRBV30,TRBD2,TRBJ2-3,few,CAWSLAGGPGDTQYF,TGTGCCTGGAGCCTAGCGGGAGGGCCGGGAGATACGCAGTATTTT
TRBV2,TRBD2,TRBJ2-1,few,CASNYRAGGNNEQFF,TGTGCCAGCAATTACCGGGCGGGAGGGAACAATGAGCAGTTCTTC
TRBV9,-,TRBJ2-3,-,CASSVELESDTQYF,TGTGCCAGCAGCGTAGAACTAGAGTCAGATACGCAGTATTTT
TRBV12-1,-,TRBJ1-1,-,CASSPSQAMPFF,TGTGCCAGCAGCCCTTCACAGGCGATGCCTTTCTTT
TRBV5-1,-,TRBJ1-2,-,CASSLGGTATYGYTF,TGCGCCAGCAGCTTGGGGGGGACGGCTACTTATGGCTACACCTTC
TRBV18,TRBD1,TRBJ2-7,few,CASSPRQGEGEQYF,TGTGCCAGCTCACCAAGACAGGGGGAGGGCGAGCAGTACTTC